The sequence of this TCR beta chain was determined in a study of healthy donors' naive CD4 and CD8 T cells. Study summary: For TCR alpha, new primers spanned all functional IMGT alpha genes.

A linear amplification protocol produced the TCR libraries from roughly 480 ng of total RNA. Original handling: 5 healthy donors contributed fewer than 95,000 sequenced TCR alpha transcripts. Each CDR3 protein is one row after TCRdb ran MiXCR on the reads. The V and J calls were determined by TCRdb, not by the authors. Found here are 150,000 to 200,000 distinct CDR3 sequences, about four fifths of them singletons; the top ten hold more than 2%. The germline CDR1 and CDR2 sequences are MNHEY and SMNVEV (reference sequence). The CDR3 loop spans 15 amino acids. V lost 5 bases to trimming and J lost 7 bases; unmatched junction nucleotides: 7. Naive CD4+ cells were sorted as CD4+CD8-CD45RO-CD45RA+; naive CD8+ as CD8+CD4-CD45RA+CD27bright.

The specimen was naive CD4+ and CD8+ T cells sorted from blood, pooled from several donors. The chain has TRBV27 and TRBJ2-1, with 11 bases aligning to TRBD1. The receptor's source is a pool of human donors in good health; the sample pools cells from several healthy donors. CDR3 coding DNA: TGTGCCAGCAGTGAGGACAGGGGGCGCCTGAATGAGCAGTTCTTC. Translation: CASSEDRGRLNEQFF.